Listed below are T cell receptor beta chains from one sample, sequenced in a study of T cell responses to AZD1222 COVID-19 vaccine. Repertoires were generated with immunoSEQ multiplex PCR, while TCRdb's copy carries only in-frame clones and drops some. The sample lists about 120,000 clones, roughly nine tenths seen once, with 4.5% in the top ten. The input for sequencing was peripheral blood, taken on day 0 of AZD1222 vaccination. These receptors were taken from an adult in good health. The CDR3 runs from the conserved cysteine through the conserved F or W. Fields, in order: CDR3 protein, CDR3 DNA, D gene, J gene, clone size, V gene. D genes are given only for firm matches. A clone size is listed for some rows: how often the clone was seen (once, few, many), or a class if it is expanded.

CDR3 protein: CASTRGLNTEAFF
CDR3 DNA: TGTGCCAGCACGAGGGGGCTGAACACTGAAGCTTTCTTT
D gene: TRBD1
J gene: TRBJ1-1
clone size: NA
V gene: TRBV9

CDR3 protein: CASSRRGGGNEQYF
CDR3 DNA: TGTGCCAGTAGTCGGCGTGGGGGGGGAAACGAGCAGTACTTC
D gene: TRBD2
J gene: TRBJ2-7
clone size: NA
V gene: TRBV19

CDR3 protein: CASSPLGQGAYGYTF
CDR3 DNA: TGTGCCAGCTCACCACTGGGGCAGGGAGCCTATGGCTACACCTTC
D gene: NA
J gene: TRBJ1-2
clone size: NA
V gene: TRBV18

CDR3 protein: CASSQAGGRTDTQYF
CDR3 DNA: TGTGCCAGCAGCCAGGCAGGGGGGAGGACAGATACGCAGTATTTT
D gene: NA
J gene: TRBJ2-3
clone size: NA
V gene: TRBV14

CDR3 protein: CASSAAATSGPYEQYF
CDR3 DNA: TGTGCCAGCAGTGCAGCCGCCACTAGCGGACCCTACGAGCAGTACTTC
D gene: TRBD2
J gene: TRBJ2-7
clone size: NA
V gene: TRBV6-1

CDR3 protein: CASSPPAGGPYEQYF
CDR3 DNA: TGTGCCAGCTCACCACCAGCGGGGGGCCCCTACGAGCAGTACTTC
D gene: TRBD2
J gene: TRBJ2-7
clone size: NA
V gene: TRBV18

CDR3 protein: CASSESGVFTEAFF
CDR3 DNA: TGTGCCAGCAGTGAATCAGGTGTATTCACTGAAGCTTTCTTT
D gene: NA
J gene: TRBJ1-1
clone size: NA
V gene: TRBV6-1

CDR3 protein: CASSITGFGAEAFF
CDR3 DNA: TGTGCCAGTAGTATCACGGGGTTTGGGGCTGAAGCTTTCTTT
D gene: NA
J gene: TRBJ1-1
clone size: NA
V gene: TRBV19

CDR3 protein: CASSLFDRGNNQPQHF
CDR3 DNA: TGTGCCAGCAGCTTATTCGACAGGGGAAACAATCAGCCCCAGCATTTT
D gene: TRBD1
J gene: TRBJ1-5
clone size: NA
V gene: TRBV7-9

CDR3 protein: CASSSGQGVGAGELFF
CDR3 DNA: TGCGCCAGCAGCTCAGGACAGGGGGTGGGCGCCGGGGAGCTGTTTTTT
D gene: TRBD1
J gene: TRBJ2-2
clone size: NA
V gene: TRBV4-3

CDR3 protein: CASSQVVPPTTRRNTEAFF
CDR3 DNA: TGTGCCAGCAGCCAAGTCGTCCCTCCGACGACCAGGCGAAACACTGAAGCTTTCTTT
D gene: NA
J gene: TRBJ1-1
clone size: NA
V gene: TRBV4-2

CDR3 protein: CASSPRQVGRRNTIYF
CDR3 DNA: TGTGCCAGCAGCCCCCGACAGGTCGGCCGAAGAAACACCATATATTTT
D gene: NA
J gene: TRBJ1-3
clone size: NA
V gene: TRBV9

CDR3 protein: CASSSDNTGELFF
CDR3 DNA: TGTGCCAGCAGCTCAGACAACACCGGGGAGCTGTTTTTT
D gene: NA
J gene: TRBJ2-2
clone size: NA
V gene: TRBV5-6

CDR3 protein: CASSRGTANRGDEQFF
CDR3 DNA: TGTGCCAGCAGTAGGGGAACAGCCAACCGCGGGGATGAGCAGTTCTTC
D gene: NA
J gene: TRBJ2-1
clone size: few
V gene: TRBV27

CDR3 protein: CASSYDGGAKYEQYF
CDR3 DNA: TGTGCCAGCAGTTACGACGGGGGGGCAAAGTACGAGCAGTACTTC
D gene: TRBD2
J gene: TRBJ2-7
clone size: once
V gene: TRBV6-6

CDR3 protein: CASSYGQERNEKLFF
CDR3 DNA: TGTGCCAGCAGTTACGGGCAGGAGAGGAATGAAAAACTGTTTTTT
D gene: NA
J gene: TRBJ1-4
clone size: once
V gene: TRBV6-2/TRBV6-3

CDR3 protein: CASSATVYEQYF
CDR3 DNA: TGTGCCAGCTCAGCTACAGTGTACGAGCAGTACTTC
D gene: NA
J gene: TRBJ2-7
clone size: once
V gene: TRBV18

CDR3 protein: CASSFGVTNTEAFF
CDR3 DNA: TGTGCCAGCAGCTTCGGAGTTACGAACACTGAAGCTTTCTTT
D gene: NA
J gene: TRBJ1-1
clone size: NA
V gene: TRBV6-5

CDR3 protein: CASRFPGQGYSGANVLTF
CDR3 DNA: TGCGCCAGCAGATTCCCGGGACAGGGCTACTCTGGGGCCAACGTCCTGACTTTC
D gene: TRBD1
J gene: TRBJ2-6
clone size: NA
V gene: TRBV4-1

CDR3 protein: CASSPLELGGETQYF
CDR3 DNA: TGTGCCAGCAGCCCCCTTGAGTTGGGGGGGGAGACCCAGTACTTC
D gene: TRBD2
J gene: TRBJ2-5
clone size: NA
V gene: TRBV5-4

CDR3 protein: CASSQGVENGEQYF
CDR3 DNA: TGCGCCAGCAGCCAAGGGGTGGAAAATGGAGAGCAGTACTTC
D gene: NA
J gene: TRBJ2-7
clone size: NA
V gene: TRBV4-3

CDR3 protein: CASSYTPPGTEAFF
CDR3 DNA: TGTGCCAGCAGTTATACTCCCCCGGGCACTGAAGCTTTCTTT
D gene: NA
J gene: TRBJ1-1
clone size: NA
V gene: TRBV6-5

CDR3 protein: CASSLGGRAEKLFF
CDR3 DNA: TGTGCCAGCAGTTTGGGGGGCAGGGCGGAAAAACTGTTTTTT
D gene: NA
J gene: TRBJ1-4
clone size: NA
V gene: TRBV28

CDR3 protein: CASSFVGGQVSYEQYF
CDR3 DNA: TGTGCCAGCAGCTTTGTTGGGGGACAAGTCTCCTACGAGCAGTACTTC
D gene: NA
J gene: TRBJ2-7
clone size: NA
V gene: TRBV11-2

CDR3 protein: CAWSALGGRGSPLHF
CDR3 DNA: TGTGCCTGGAGTGCTCTTGGGGGGCGAGGTTCACCCCTCCACTTT
D gene: NA
J gene: TRBJ1-6
clone size: NA
V gene: TRBV30

CDR3 protein: CASSVGGANYGYTF
CDR3 DNA: TGTGCCAGCAGCGTAGGAGGAGCTAACTATGGCTACACCTTC
D gene: NA
J gene: TRBJ1-2
clone size: NA
V gene: TRBV9

CDR3 protein: CARSRGLGRLNYGYTF
CDR3 DNA: TGTGCCAGAAGCAGGGGACTTGGACGGCTGAACTATGGCTACACCTTC
D gene: NA
J gene: TRBJ1-2
clone size: NA
V gene: TRBV5-3

CDR3 protein: CASSPRQGAGANVLTF
CDR3 DNA: TGTGCCAGCAGCCCCCGACAGGGGGCAGGGGCCAACGTCCTGACTTTC
D gene: TRBD1
J gene: TRBJ2-6
clone size: NA
V gene: TRBV7-2

CDR3 protein: CASSLGRINEKLFF
CDR3 DNA: TGTGCCAGCAGTTTAGGACGGATTAATGAAAAACTGTTTTTT
D gene: NA
J gene: TRBJ1-4
clone size: NA
V gene: TRBV27